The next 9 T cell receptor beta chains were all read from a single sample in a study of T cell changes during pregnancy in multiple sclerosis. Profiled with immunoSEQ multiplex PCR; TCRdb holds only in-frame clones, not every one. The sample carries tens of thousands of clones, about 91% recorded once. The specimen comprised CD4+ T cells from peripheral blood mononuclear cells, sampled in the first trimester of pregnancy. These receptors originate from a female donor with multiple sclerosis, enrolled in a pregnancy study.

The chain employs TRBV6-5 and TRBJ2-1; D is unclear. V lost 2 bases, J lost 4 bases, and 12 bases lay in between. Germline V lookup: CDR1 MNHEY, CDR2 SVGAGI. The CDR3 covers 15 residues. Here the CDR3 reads CASSYGRTTYNEQFF. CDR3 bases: TGTGCCAGCAGTTACGGCCGTACGACATACAATGAGCAGTTCTTC.

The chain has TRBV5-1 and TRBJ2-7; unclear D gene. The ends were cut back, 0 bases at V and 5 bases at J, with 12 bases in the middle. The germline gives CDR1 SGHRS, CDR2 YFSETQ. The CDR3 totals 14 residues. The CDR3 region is CASSLGAVKDEQYF. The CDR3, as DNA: TGCGCCAGCAGCTTGGGGGCCGTTAAAGACGAGCAGTACTTC. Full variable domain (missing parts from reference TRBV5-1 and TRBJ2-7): KAGVTQTPRYLIKTRGQQVTLSCSPISGHRSVSWYQQTPGQGLQFLFEYFSETQRNKGNFPGRFSGRQFSNSRSEMNVSTLELGDSALYLCASSLGAVKDEQYFGPGTRLTVT.

The CDR3 nucleotides are TGTGCCAGCAGCCCCCCGTCGGAGACCCAGTACTTC. Encoded protein: CASSPPSETQYF. The rearrangement joins TRBV7-9 to TRBJ2-5, with D hard to call. Germline assignment: CDR1 SEHNR and CDR2 FQNEAQ (reference sequence). This CDR3 spans 12 amino acids. V was shortened by 5 bases and J by 5 bases, with 9 bases between the two germline ends.

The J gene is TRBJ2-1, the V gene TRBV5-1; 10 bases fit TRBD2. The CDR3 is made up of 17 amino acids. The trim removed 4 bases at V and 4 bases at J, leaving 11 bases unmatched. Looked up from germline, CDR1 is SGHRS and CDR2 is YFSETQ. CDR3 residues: CASSPRSASGGYNEQFF. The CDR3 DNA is TGCGCCAGCAGCCCCAGATCGGCTAGCGGGGGATACAATGAGCAGTTCTTC.

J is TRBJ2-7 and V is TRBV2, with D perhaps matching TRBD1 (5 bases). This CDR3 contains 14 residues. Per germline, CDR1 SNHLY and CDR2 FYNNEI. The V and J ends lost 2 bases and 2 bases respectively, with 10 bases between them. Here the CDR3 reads CASSERQNPYEQYF. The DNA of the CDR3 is TGTGCCAGCAGTGAAAGACAGAACCCCTACGAGCAGTACTTC.

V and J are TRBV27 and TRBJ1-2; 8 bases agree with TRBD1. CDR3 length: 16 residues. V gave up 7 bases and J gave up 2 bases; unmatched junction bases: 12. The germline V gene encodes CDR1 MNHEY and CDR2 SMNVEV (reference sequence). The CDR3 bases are TGTGCCAGCACTAAAAGTGGGACAGGACGGAACTATGGCTACACCTTC. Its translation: CASTKSGTGRNYGYTF.

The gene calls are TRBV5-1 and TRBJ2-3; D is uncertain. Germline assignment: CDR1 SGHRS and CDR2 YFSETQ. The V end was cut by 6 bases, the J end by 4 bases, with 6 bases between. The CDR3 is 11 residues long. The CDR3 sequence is CASMFADTQYF. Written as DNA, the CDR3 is TGCGCCAGCATGTTCGCAGATACGCAGTATTTT.

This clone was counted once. CDR3 nucleotide sequence: TGCGCCAGCAGCCTATCTCGGGATTCTGGAGAGCAGTTCTTC. The encoded protein is CASSLSRDSGEQFF. The chain combines TRBV5-1 with TRBJ2-1; TRBD2 might be the D (5 bases). Germline CDR1 is SGHRS and CDR2 is YFSETQ. The length of the CDR3 is 14 residues. V shed 4 bases and J shed 10 bases, with 18 bases lying between them. Together with reference TRBV5-1 and TRBJ2-1, the CDR3 gives the full variable domain: KAGVTQTPRYLIKTRGQQVTLSCSPISGHRSVSWYQQTPGQGLQFLFEYFSETQRNKGNFPGRFSGRQFSNSRSEMNVSTLELGDSALYLCASSLSRDSGEQFFGPGTRLTVL.

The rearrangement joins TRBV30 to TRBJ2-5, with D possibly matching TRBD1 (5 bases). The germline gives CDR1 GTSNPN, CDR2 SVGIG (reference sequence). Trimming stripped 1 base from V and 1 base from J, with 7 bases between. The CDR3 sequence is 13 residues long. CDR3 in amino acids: CAWSETGQETQYF. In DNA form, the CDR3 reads TGTGCCTGGAGTGAAACAGGCCAAGAGACCCAGTACTTC. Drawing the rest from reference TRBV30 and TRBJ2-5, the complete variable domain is SQTIHQWPATLVQPVGSPLSLECTVEGTSNPNLYWYRQAAGRGLQLLFYSVGIGQISSEVPQNLSASRPQDRQFILSSKKLLLSDSGFYLCAWSETGQETQYFGPGTRLLVL.